This T cell receptor beta chain was sequenced during a study of OX40 agonist ivuxolimab in advanced cancers. Study details: Hepatocellular carcinoma, melanoma, renal cell or head and neck cancer occurred in dose-escalation patients.

Overall study results and limits: Expanded clones were, on average, more numerous among CD8+ T cells than CD4+.

The germline gives CDR1 WSHSY, CDR2 SAAADI. The CDR3 has 12 amino acids. Deletions cut 2 bases from V and 5 bases from J, with 6 bases between. Prior autoimmune disease or systemic immunosuppression barred patients. Data came from immunoSEQ multiplex PCR; TCRdb stores just in-frame clones and leaves some out. The data show roughly 120,000 clones, with around 87% seen just once and about 0.55% held by the top ten. Of note for this clone: Its antigen is still unknown.

The TCR sequence derives from an adult with an advanced solid tumor such as melanoma, head and neck, liver or kidney cancer. This chain links TRBV10-2 with TRBJ1-2, with unresolved D. The starting material was CD4+ or CD8+ T cells sorted from blood, obtained in a trial of the OX40 agonist ivuxolimab. CDR3 protein: CASSEGGYGYTF. The CDR3, as DNA: TGCGCCAGCAGTGAGGGAGGGTATGGCTACACCTTC.